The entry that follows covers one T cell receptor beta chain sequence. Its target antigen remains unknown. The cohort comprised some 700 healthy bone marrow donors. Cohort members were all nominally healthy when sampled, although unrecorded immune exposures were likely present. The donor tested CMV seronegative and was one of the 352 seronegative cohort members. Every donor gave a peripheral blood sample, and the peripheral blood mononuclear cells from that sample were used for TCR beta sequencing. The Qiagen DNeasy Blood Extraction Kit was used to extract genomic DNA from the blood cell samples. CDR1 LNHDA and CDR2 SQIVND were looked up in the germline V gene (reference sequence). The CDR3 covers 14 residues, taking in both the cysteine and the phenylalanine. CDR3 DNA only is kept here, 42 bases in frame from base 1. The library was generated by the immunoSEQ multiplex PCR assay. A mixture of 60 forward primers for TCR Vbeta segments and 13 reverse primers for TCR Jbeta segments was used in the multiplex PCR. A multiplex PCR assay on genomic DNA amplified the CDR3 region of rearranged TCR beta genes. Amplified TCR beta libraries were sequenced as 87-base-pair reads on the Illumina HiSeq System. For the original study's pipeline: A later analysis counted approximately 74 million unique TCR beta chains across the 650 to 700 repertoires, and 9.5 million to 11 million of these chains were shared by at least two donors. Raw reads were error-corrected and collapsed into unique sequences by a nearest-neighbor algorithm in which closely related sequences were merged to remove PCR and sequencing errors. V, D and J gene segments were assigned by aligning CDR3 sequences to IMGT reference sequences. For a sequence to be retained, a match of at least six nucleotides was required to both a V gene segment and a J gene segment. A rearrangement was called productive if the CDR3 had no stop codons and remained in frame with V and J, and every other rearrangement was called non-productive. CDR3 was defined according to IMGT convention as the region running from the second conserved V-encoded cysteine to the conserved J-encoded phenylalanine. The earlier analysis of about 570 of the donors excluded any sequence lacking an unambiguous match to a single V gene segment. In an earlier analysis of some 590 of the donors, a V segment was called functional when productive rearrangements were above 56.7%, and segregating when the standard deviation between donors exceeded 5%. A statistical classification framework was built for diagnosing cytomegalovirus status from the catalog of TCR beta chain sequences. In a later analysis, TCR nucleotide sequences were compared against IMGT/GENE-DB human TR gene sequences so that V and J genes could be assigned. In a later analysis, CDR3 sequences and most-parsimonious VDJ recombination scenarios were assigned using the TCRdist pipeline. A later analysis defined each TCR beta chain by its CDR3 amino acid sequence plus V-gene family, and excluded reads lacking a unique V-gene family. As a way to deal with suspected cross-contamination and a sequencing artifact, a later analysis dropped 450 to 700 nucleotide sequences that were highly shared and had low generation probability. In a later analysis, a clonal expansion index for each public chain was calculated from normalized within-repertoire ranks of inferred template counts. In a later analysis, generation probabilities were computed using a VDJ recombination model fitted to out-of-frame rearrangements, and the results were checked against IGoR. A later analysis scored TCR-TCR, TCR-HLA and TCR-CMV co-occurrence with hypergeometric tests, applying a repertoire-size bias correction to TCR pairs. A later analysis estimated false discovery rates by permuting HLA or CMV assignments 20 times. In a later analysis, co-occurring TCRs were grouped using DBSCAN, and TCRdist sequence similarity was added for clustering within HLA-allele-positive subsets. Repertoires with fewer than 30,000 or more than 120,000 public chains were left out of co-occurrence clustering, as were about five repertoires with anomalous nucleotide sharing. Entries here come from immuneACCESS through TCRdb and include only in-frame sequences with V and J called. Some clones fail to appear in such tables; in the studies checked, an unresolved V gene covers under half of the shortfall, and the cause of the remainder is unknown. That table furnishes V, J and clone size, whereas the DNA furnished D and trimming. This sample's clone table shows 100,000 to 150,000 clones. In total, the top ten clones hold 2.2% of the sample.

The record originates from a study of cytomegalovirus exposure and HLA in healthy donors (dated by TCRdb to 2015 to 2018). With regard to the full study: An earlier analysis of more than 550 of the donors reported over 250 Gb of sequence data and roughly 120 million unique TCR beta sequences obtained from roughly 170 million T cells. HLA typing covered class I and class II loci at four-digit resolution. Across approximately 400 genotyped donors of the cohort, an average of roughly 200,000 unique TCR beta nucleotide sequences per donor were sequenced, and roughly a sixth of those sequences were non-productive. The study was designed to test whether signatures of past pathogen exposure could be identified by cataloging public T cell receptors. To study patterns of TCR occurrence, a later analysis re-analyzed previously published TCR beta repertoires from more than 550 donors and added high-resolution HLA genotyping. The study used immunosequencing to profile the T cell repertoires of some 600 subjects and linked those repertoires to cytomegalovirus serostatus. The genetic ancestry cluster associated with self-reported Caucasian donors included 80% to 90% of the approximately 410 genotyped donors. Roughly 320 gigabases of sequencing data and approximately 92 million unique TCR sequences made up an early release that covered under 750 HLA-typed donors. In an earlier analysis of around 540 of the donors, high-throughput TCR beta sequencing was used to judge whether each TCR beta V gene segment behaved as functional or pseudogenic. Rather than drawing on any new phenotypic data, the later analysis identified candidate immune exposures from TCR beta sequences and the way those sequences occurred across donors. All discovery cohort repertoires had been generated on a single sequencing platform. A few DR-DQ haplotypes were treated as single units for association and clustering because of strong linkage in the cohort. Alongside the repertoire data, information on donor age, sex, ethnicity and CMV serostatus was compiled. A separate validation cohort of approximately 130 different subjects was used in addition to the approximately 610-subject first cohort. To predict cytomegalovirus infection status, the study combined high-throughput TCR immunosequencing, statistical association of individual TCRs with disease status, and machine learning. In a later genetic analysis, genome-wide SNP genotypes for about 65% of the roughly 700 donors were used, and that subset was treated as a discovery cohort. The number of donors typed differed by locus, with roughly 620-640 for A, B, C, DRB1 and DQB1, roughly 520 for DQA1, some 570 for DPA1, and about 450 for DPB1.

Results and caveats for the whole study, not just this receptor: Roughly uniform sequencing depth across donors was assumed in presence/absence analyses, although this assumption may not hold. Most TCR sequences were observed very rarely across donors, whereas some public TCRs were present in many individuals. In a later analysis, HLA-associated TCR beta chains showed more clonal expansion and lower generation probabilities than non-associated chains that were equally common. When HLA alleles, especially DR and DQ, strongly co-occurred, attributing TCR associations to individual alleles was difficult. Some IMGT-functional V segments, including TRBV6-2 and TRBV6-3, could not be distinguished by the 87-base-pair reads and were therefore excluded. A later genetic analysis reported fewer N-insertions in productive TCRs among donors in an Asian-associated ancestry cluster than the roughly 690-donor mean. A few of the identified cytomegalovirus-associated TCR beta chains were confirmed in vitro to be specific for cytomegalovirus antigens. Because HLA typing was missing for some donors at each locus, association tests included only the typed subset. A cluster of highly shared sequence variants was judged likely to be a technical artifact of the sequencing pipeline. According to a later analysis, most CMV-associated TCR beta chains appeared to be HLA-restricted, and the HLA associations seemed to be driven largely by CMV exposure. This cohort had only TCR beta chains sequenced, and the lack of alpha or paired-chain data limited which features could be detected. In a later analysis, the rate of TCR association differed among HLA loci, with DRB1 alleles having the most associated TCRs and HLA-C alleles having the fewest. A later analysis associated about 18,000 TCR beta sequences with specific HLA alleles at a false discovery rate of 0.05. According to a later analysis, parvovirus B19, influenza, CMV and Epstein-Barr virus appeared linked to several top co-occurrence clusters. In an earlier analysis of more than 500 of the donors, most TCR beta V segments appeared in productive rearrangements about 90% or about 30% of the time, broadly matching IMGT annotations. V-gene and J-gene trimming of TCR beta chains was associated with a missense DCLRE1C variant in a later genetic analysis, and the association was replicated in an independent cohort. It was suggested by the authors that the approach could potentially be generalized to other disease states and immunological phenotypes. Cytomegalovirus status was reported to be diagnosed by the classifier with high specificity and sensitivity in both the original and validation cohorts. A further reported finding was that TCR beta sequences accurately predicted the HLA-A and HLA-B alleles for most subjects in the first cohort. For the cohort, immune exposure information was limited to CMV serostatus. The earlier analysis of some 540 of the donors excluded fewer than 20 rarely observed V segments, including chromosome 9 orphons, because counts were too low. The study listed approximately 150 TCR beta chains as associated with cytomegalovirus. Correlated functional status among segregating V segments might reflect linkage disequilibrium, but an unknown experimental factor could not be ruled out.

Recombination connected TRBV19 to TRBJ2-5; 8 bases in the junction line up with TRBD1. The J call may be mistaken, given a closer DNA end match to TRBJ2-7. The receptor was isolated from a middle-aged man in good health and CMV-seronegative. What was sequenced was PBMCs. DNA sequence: TGTGCCAGTAGTCTCGCCGGGACAGGTAACGAGCAGTACTTC. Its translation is CASSLAGTGNEQYF.